This TCR beta chain was recorded in a study of blood T cell repertoires in COVID-19. Study-wide context: Both acute and convalescent COVID-19 samples were obtained from the United States, Italy and Spain. PBMCs, B-cell-depleted T cells, or T cells provided the cDNA or gDNA that made up the material.

The CDR3 consists of 15 residues. Germline trimming cut 2 bases from V and 6 bases from J; bases unmatched to any gene: 5. Germline assignment: CDR1 LNHNV and CDR2 YYDKDF (reference sequence). In the study's own analysis: For nucleated cells, counts were estimated from reference gene primer amplification. Produced via immunoSEQ multiplex PCR; TCRdb's table is partial and in-frame only. For V, J and clone size, that table is used; D and trimming come from the DNA. Seen here are some 250,000 clones, 65% to 90% observed once, and the top ten hold nearly 2%. Sequences were obtained from peripheral blood. The clonotype originates from a man younger than 45 with active or convalescent COVID-19. The chain is built from TRBV15 and TRBJ1-5; 9 bases are shared with TRBD1. The CDR3 reads CATSRLTGGFQPQHF. The CDR3 nucleotides read TGTGCCACCAGCAGATTGACAGGGGGTTTTCAGCCCCAGCATTTT. The variable domain in full, completed from reference TRBV15 and TRBJ1-5, reads DAMVIQNPRYQVTQFGKPVTLSCSQTLNHNVMYWYQQKSSQAPKLLFHYYDKDFNNEADTPDNFQSRRPNTSFCFLDIRSPGLGDTAMYLCATSRLTGGFQPQHFGDGTRLSIL.